The 27 T cell receptor beta chains in this list originate from one sample, sequenced in a study of CD8 T cells in ankylosing spondylitis. Study conclusions and caveats: Roughly eight highly homologous variants made up a TCR beta motif, and this motif appeared characteristic of ankylosing spondylitis blood.

The antigens for these receptors are not known. TCRdb reprocessed the 5' RACE reads via MiXCR and lists one record per CDR3 protein. The sample lists 750,000 to 850,000 distinct CDR3 sequences, approximately 12% occurring once. Sequenced input: blood, either unsorted or a sorted T cell fraction (not recorded which). Source of these receptors: a male donor with ankylosing spondylitis.

This sequence joins TRBV5-1 and TRBJ2-5, with TRBD2 matching over 9 bases. The CDR3 sequence is 18 residues long. CDR1 SGHRS and CDR2 YFSETQ come from the germline V gene. V lost 1 base, J lost 4 bases, and 14 bases stayed unmatched. CDR3 in DNA: TGCGCCAGCAGCTTGTGGACTAGCGTAAGAACCTTGGGAGAGACCCAGTACTTC. Its translation is CASSLWTSVRTLGETQYF.

The V call is TRBV20-1, the J call TRBJ1-5, with 7 nucleotides matching TRBD1. J gave up 6 bases and V 5 bases, and 10 bases lay outside the gene matches. CDR1 is DFQATT, CDR2 SNEGSKA, per germline (reference sequence). The CDR3 covers 14 residues. The CDR3 nucleotides read TGCAGTGCTTTCGACAGGGAAGGGACTCAGCCCCAGCATTTT. Translating gives CSAFDREGTQPQHF.

DNA for the CDR3: TGTGTCACGGGACGGGTGAACACTGAAGCTTTCTTT. It translates to CVTGRVNTEAFF. V usage is TRBV10-3 and J usage is TRBJ1-1; TRBD1 is a possible D gene (5 bases). The CDR3 extends over 12 amino acids. Germline CDR1 ENHRY, CDR2 SYGVKD.

V is TRBV28 and J is TRBJ2-5; the D gene could be TRBD1 or TRBD2 (5 bases each). Germline V CDR1 and CDR2: MDHEN, SYDVKM. V gave up 10 bases and J gave up 5 bases, with 17 bases separating them. The CDR3 is made up of 13 amino acids. CDR3 nucleotide sequence: TGTGCCACCCGAAGAGGGGCGACGGAGACCCAGTACTTC. It translates to CATRRGATETQYF.

This clonotype showed up many times. The chain carries TRBV5-1 and TRBJ2-7; no clear D. V lost 2 bases and J lost 2, with 8 bases in between. CDR3 size: 13 residues. The germline gives CDR1 SGHRS, CDR2 YFSETQ. CDR3 sequence reads: CASSFEDPYEQYF. CDR3 DNA sequence: TGCGCCAGCAGCTTCGAGGACCCCTACGAGCAGTACTTC.

In this sample, this clonotype turned up a few times. The V gene is TRBV30, the J gene TRBJ2-1, with 9 bases aligning to TRBD2. CDR1 and CDR2 (germline): GTSNPN, SVGIG (reference sequence). The CDR3 runs to 14 residues. With V trimmed by 3 bases and J by 8 bases, 8 bases remained unmatched. CDR3 amino acids: CAWSLPGTSYEQFF. The CDR3 DNA reads TGTGCCTGGAGCCTCCCAGGGACTAGCTATGAGCAGTTCTTC.

The table lists this clonotype with many counts. V usage is TRBV11-2 and J usage is TRBJ2-3, with D unclear. This CDR3 has 18 amino acids. Germline V CDR1 and CDR2: SGHAT, FQNNGV. V was shortened by 1 base and J by 1 base, with 18 bases between the two germline ends. The CDR3 DNA sequence: TGTGCCAGCAGCTTAGTCCGTTGGACGAGCGTGCGCACAGATACGCAGTATTTT. As protein: CASSLVRWTSVRTDTQYF.

This clonotype was seen a few times. This chain uses TRBV9 with TRBJ2-5; D is possibly TRBD1 or TRBD2 (6 bases each). CDR3 length equals 14 residues. V was cut by 3 bases and J by 0 bases, with 9 bases left in between. Germline CDR1 SGDLS, CDR2 YYNGEE. The CDR3 loop is CASSAGAHQETQYF. The CDR3 region has the DNA TGTGCCAGCAGCGCGGGGGCCCACCAAGAGACCCAGTACTTC.

The chain uses TRBV6-5 and TRBJ2-7; D gene ambiguous. CDR3 size: 17 residues. CDR1 MNHEY and CDR2 SVGAGI come from the germline V gene. V lost 0 bases, J lost 2 bases, and 17 bases lay in between. The CDR3 DNA is TGTGCCAGCAGTTACTCGAGTCGGGCCCCCCCACCCTACGAGCAGTACTTC. Protein: CASSYSSRAPPPYEQYF.

This clonotype was seen repeatedly, ten times or more. The V and J genes are TRBV5-1 and TRBJ2-3, with a possible D match to TRBD2 (5 bases). Per the germline V gene, CDR1 is SGHRS and CDR2 is YFSETQ. The CDR3 has 17 amino acids. V lost 0 bases, J lost 0 bases, and 14 bases lay in between. The CDR3 DNA follows: TGCGCCAGCAGCTTGGGAGTTTCGGACTTTAGCACAGATACGCAGTATTTT. This encodes CASSLGVSDFSTDTQYF. Supplemented by reference TRBV5-1 and TRBJ2-3, the full variable domain reads KAGVTQTPRYLIKTRGQQVTLSCSPISGHRSVSWYQQTPGQGLQFLFEYFSETQRNKGNFPGRFSGRQFSNSRSEMNVSTLELGDSALYLCASSLGVSDFSTDTQYFGPGTRLTVL.

In this sample, this clonotype turned up a few times. The chain carries TRBV7-2 and TRBJ1-1, with TRBD1 matching over 7 bases. Germline V gives CDR1 SGHTA, CDR2 FQGNSA. The CDR3 length is 15 residues. Germline trimming cut 3 bases from V and 3 bases from J; bases unmatched to any gene: 7. The CDR3 loop reads CASSFQTGIDTEAFF. CDR3 DNA sequence: TGTGCCAGCAGCTTTCAGACAGGGATTGACACTGAAGCTTTCTTT.

This clonotype was found many times. The rearrangement links TRBV2 to TRBJ1-4; 7 bases agree with TRBD1. CDR1 is SNHLY and CDR2 is FYNNEI in the germline V gene. The V gene end was trimmed by 5 bases and the J gene end by 11 bases; junction bases not matched to a gene: 2. The CDR3 loop spans 11 amino acids. The CDR3 sequence is CASSSTGKLFF. The CDR3 DNA sequence: TGTGCCAGCAGTTCGACAGGGAAACTGTTTTTT.

CDR3 coding DNA: TGTGCCAGCAGCTTAGTCGGGGGAGCAGGAGGGAGTGAGCAGTTCTTC. The encoded protein is CASSLVGGAGGSEQFF. The chain has TRBV11-3 and TRBJ2-1; D is perhaps TRBD2 (6 bases). The germline CDR1 and CDR2 sequences are SGHNT and YENEEA. The CDR3 loop spans 16 amino acids. Trimming stripped 1 base from V and 9 bases from J, with 19 bases between.

The genes are TRBV7-3 and TRBJ2-7; weak D call: TRBD1 (5 bases). Per germline, CDR1 SGHTA and CDR2 FQGTGA. Trimming cost V 5 bases and J 4 bases, with 12 bases left between them. There are 13 residues in the CDR3. For the CDR3, the DNA is TGTGCCAGCAGCGTCGGACCAGGGTACGAGCAGTACTTC. Residues: CASSVGPGYEQYF.

This clonotype appeared a few times. V usage is TRBV7-2 and J usage is TRBJ2-7; 9 nucleotides line up with TRBD1. Unmatched junction bases numbered 8, after V lost 5 bases and J lost 3 bases. Germline CDR1 is SGHTA and CDR2 is FQGNSA. The CDR3 covers 15 residues. The CDR3 loop reads CASSPAGTGYYEQYF. As DNA, the CDR3 is TGTGCCAGCAGCCCCGCCGGGACAGGGTACTACGAGCAGTACTTC.

The chain uses TRBV4-2 and TRBJ2-7, with 11 nucleotides matching TRBD2. This CDR3 has 15 amino acids. Trimming cost V 1 base and J 5 bases; bases outside gene matches: 4. Germline values: CDR1 LGHNA, CDR2 YNFKEQ. The CDR3 protein is CASSQVVAGGNEQYF. In DNA, the CDR3 is TGTGCCAGCAGCCAAGTGGTAGCGGGAGGGAACGAGCAGTACTTC.

This clonotype has more than one count but fewer than ten. Here the CDR3 reads CSARWAEGSYNEQFF. The CDR3 DNA sequence: TGCAGTGCTAGATGGGCAGAAGGATCCTACAATGAGCAGTTCTTC. The chain links TRBV20-1 to TRBJ2-1; D not certain. CDR3 length equals 15 residues. Trimming stripped 2 bases from V and 1 base from J, with 12 bases between. Germline CDR1 and CDR2: DFQATT and SNEGSKA (reference sequence).

The chain links TRBV20-1 to TRBJ1-5, with TRBD1 matching 9 bases. J was trimmed by 0 bases and V by 6 bases; bases with no gene match: 15. CDR1 and CDR2 (germline): DFQATT, SNEGSKA (reference sequence). This CDR3 region has 18 residues. This CDR3 is CSANRTGDIVVSNQPQHF. The CDR3 region has the DNA TGCAGTGCCAACAGGACAGGGGACATAGTTGTTAGCAATCAGCCCCAGCATTTT.

This clonotype was detected once. This rearrangement joins TRBV20-1 to TRBJ1-2; D perhaps matches TRBD1 (5 bases). The CDR3 is 15 residues long. Germline CDR1 reads DFQATT; CDR2 reads SNEGSKA (reference sequence). The V gene lost 2 bases and the J gene lost 1 base, with 14 bases spanning the gap. The CDR3 loop reads CSARTSGRSNYGYTF. In nucleotides, the CDR3 is TGCAGTGCTAGAACCTCGGGACGGAGTAACTATGGCTACACCTTC.

This clonotype turned up a few times. This chain joins TRBV5-1 and TRBJ2-1; D may be TRBD2 (6 bases). The V end was cut by 4 bases, the J end by 2 bases, with 16 bases between. Germline CDR1 is SGHRS and CDR2 is YFSETQ. The length of the CDR3 is 16 residues. CDR3 DNA: TGCGCCAGCAGCCCTGACCCCGGGAGAGCCTACAATGAGCAGTTCTTC. This gives the protein CASSPDPGRAYNEQFF.

This clonotype came up a few times. The rearrangement uses TRBV7-9 and TRBJ2-2; 7 bases are a match to TRBD1. The CDR3 covers 16 residues. Germline assignment: CDR1 SEHNR and CDR2 FQNEAQ (reference sequence). V lost 6 bases to trimming and J lost 0 bases; unmatched junction nucleotides: 7. Here the CDR3 reads CASSPPGQSNTGELFF. The CDR3 DNA reads as TGTGCCAGCAGTCCCCCGGGACAGTCGAACACCGGGGAGCTGTTTTTT.

The DNA of the CDR3 is TGTGCCAGCACCGCGACAGGGGAGTACACTGAAGCTTTCTTT. Protein sequence: CASTATGEYTEAFF. The chain employs TRBV25-1 and TRBJ1-1; 8 bases map to TRBD1. V was pared by 7 bases and J by 3 bases, with 7 bases of the junction left unmatched. The CDR3 loop spans 14 amino acids. Germline V gene data show CDR1 as MGHDK and CDR2 as SYGVNS.

This clonotype was detected only a few times. The gene calls are TRBV5-1 and TRBJ2-3; 11 bases fit TRBD1. This CDR3 has 16 amino acids. Trimming removed 0 bases from V and 2 bases from J; junction bases left unmatched: 2. The germline gives CDR1 SGHRS, CDR2 YFSETQ. The CDR3 spells CASSLGTGGLTDTQYF. The CDR3, as DNA: TGCGCCAGCAGCTTGGGGACAGGGGGCCTCACAGATACGCAGTATTTT.

This clonotype was counted ten times or more. V and J are TRBV7-2 and TRBJ2-3; D is possibly TRBD2 (5 bases). CDR1 and CDR2 (germline): SGHTA, FQGNSA. The CDR3 totals 13 residues. The V and J ends lost 4 bases and 2 bases respectively, with 7 bases between them. The DNA for the CDR3 is TGTGCCAGCAGCTCCGGGATCACAGATACGCAGTATTTT. It specifies CASSSGITDTQYF.

This clonotype was seen ten or more times. V usage is TRBV7-6 and J usage is TRBJ2-5, with 13 bases fitting TRBD2. The germline CDR1 and CDR2 sequences are SGHVS and FNYEAQ. This CDR3 has 15 residues. V shed 5 bases, J shed 4 bases, and the junction held 4 bases outside the gene matches. This chain's CDR3 is CASSPRLAGGETQYF. The CDR3 coding sequence is TGTGCCAGCAGCCCGCGACTAGCGGGAGGAGAGACCCAGTACTTC.

CDR3 region: CAGGHSKSSYNEQFF. The CDR3, as DNA: TGTGCAGGGGGACATTCGAAGAGCTCCTACAATGAGCAGTTCTTC. The chain uses TRBV7-9 and TRBJ2-1; TRBD1 might be the D (6 bases). The germline V gene has CDR1 SEHNR and CDR2 FQNEAQ (reference sequence). The CDR3 sequence is 15 residues long.

The chain couples TRBV7-3 to TRBJ2-7, with a tentative D call TRBD1 (5 bases). The V end was cut by 1 base, the J end by 6 bases, with 10 bases between. Germline V gene data show CDR1 as SGHTA and CDR2 as FQGTGA. The CDR3 sequence is 13 residues long. The CDR3 bases are TGTGCCAGCAGCTTAAGGGCCGACAGCGAGCAGTACTTC. Residues: CASSLRADSEQYF.